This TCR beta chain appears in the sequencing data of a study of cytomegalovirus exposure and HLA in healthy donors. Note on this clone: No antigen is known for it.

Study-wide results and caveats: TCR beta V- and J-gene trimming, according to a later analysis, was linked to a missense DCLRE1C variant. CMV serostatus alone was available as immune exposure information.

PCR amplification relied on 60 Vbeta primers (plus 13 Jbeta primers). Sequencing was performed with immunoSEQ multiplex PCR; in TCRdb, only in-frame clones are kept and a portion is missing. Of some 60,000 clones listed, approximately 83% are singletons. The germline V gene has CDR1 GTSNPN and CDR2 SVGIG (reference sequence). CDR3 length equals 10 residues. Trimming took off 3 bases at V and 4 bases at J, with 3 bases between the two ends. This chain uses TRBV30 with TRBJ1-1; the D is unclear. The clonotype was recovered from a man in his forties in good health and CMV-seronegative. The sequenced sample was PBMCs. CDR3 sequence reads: CAWSGTEAFF. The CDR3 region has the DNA TGTGCCTGGAGCGGCACTGAAGCTTTCTTT.